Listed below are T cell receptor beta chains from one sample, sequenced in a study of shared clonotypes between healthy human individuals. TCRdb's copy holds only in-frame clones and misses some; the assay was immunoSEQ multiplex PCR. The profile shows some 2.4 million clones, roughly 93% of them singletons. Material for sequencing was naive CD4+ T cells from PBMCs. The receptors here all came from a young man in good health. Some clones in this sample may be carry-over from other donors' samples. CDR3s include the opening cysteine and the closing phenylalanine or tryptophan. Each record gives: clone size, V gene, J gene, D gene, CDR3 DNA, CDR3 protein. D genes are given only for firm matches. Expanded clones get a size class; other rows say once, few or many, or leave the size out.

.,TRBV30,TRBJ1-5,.,TGTGCCTGGAGTATGAGGGGTAATCAGCCCCAGCATTTT,CAWSMRGNQPQHF
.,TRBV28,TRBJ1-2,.,TGTGCCACCCCTCGAGGGTGGGGGGACTATGGCTACACCTTC,CATPRGWGDYGYTF
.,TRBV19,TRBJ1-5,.,TGTGCCAGTATCCGAGGTGGGGGCGACACAATCAATCAGCCCCAGCATTTT,CASIRGGGDTINQPQHF
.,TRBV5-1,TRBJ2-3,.,TGCGCCAGCAGCCTGAGTGTGGATACGCAGTATTTT,CASSLSVDTQYF
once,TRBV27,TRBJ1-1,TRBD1,TGTGCCAGCAGTTCACAGGGGTCAGTGGACACTGAAGCTTTCTTT,CASSSQGSVDTEAFF
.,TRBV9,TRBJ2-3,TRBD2,TGTGCCAGCAGCGTAGAGCCAGCGGGGGGGGTAGATACGCAGTATTTT,CASSVEPAGGVDTQYF
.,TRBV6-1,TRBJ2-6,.,TGTGCCCATCCGGGACTCCCTTCTGGGGCCAACGTCCTGACTTTC,CAHPGLPSGANVLTF
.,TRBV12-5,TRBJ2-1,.,TGTGCTAGTGGTTTGGAGACAGCGAATGAGCAGTTCTTC,CASGLETANEQFF
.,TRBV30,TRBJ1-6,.,TGTGCCTGGAGTCCGGTTGGGGGGACATATAATTCACCCCTCCACTTT,CAWSPVGGTYNSPLHF
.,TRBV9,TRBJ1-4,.,TGTGCCAGCAGCGTAGAGGCGGTTGGTGAAAAACTGTTTTTT,CASSVEAVGEKLFF
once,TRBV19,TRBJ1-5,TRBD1,TGTGCCAGTAGTACTGGGACAGGAGTTAGCAATCAGCCCCAGCATTTT,CASSTGTGVSNQPQHF
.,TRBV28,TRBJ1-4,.,TGTGCCGCGGGAAGTAATAATGAAAAACTGTTTTTT,CAAGSNNEKLFF
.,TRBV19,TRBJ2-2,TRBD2,TGTGCCAGTAGTGTGAAACTAGCGGACGGGGAGCTGTTTTTT,CASSVKLADGELFF
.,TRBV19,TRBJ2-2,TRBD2,TGTGCCAGTAGTATTACTAGCGGTACCGGGGAGCTGTTTTTT,CASSITSGTGELFF
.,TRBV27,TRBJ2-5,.,TGTGCCAGCAGTCTACTCCGCCCAAGGGGTGTAGAGGAGACCCAGTACTTC,CASSLLRPRGVEETQYF
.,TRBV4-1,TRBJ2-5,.,TGCGCCAGCAGCCAAGAAGGCCTGCCCTACGCGGAGACCCAGTACTTC,CASSQEGLPYAETQYF
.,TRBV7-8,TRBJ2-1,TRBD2,TGTGCCAGCAGCCGGGGACTAGCGGGAGGGCAGAATGAGCAGTTCTTC,CASSRGLAGGQNEQFF
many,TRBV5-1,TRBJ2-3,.,TGCGCCAGCGGACCGAGGGGGCGGGAGGCAGATACGCAGTATTTT,CASGPRGREADTQYF
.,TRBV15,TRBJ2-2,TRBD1,TGTGCCACCAGCAGAGAGTCTGCAGGGGGTCTTTCCGGGGAGCTGTTTTTT,CATSRESAGGLSGELFF
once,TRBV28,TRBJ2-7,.,TGTGCCAGCAGCTCCTCGGGTAGACTCTACGAGCAGTACTTC,CASSSSGRLYEQYF
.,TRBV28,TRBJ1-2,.,TGTGCCAGCAGTTTTCAGGGGAATGGCTACACCTTC,CASSFQGNGYTF
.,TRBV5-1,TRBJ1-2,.,TGCGCCAGCAGCTTGTCCCAGGGAAGAGATGGCTACACCTTC,CASSLSQGRDGYTF
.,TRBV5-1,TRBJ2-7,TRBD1,TGCGCCAGCAGCTTCACAGGGGCCTACGAGCAGTACTTC,CASSFTGAYEQYF
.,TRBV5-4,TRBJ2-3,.,TGTGCCAGCACCCGGGGGGCGGGAGATACGCAGTATTTT,CASTRGAGDTQYF
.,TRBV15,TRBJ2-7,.,TGTGCCACCAGCAGAGGGGGGCGGGGGTCCGCGGAGGGGAAGTACTTC,CATSRGGRGSAEGKYF
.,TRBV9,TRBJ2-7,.,TGTGCCAGCAGCGTAGGAGGCGGTTACTCCTACGAGCAGTACTTC,CASSVGGGYSYEQYF
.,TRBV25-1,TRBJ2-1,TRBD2,TGTGCCAGCAGTCCCGGGGGGGGGAGAGTCTACAATGAGCAGTTCTTC,CASSPGGGRVYNEQFF
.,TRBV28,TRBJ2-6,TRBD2,TGTGCCGGGTCTAGCGGGACCCTCTCTGGGGCCAACGTCCTGACTTTC,CAGSSGTLSGANVLTF
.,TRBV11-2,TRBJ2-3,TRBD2,TGTGCCAGCAGCTTAGCCTTGGCGGCGGGAGTGACAGATACGCAGTATTTT,CASSLALAAGVTDTQYF
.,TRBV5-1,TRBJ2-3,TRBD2,TGCGCCAGCAGCGTCGCCGGGGGGCTAGCGGGAGGTCCAACAGATACGCAGTATTTT,CASSVAGGLAGGPTDTQYF
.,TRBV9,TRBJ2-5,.,TGTGCCAGCAGCGTAGGTGACAGGACGCCCCAGTACTTC,CASSVGDRTPQYF
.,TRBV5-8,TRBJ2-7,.,TGTGCCAGCAGCATGAGCAACCACGAGCAGTACTTC,CASSMSNHEQYF
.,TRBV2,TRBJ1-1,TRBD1,TGTGCCAGCAACCTCGAGGGGGCTGCGACTGAAGCTTTCTTT,CASNLEGAATEAFF